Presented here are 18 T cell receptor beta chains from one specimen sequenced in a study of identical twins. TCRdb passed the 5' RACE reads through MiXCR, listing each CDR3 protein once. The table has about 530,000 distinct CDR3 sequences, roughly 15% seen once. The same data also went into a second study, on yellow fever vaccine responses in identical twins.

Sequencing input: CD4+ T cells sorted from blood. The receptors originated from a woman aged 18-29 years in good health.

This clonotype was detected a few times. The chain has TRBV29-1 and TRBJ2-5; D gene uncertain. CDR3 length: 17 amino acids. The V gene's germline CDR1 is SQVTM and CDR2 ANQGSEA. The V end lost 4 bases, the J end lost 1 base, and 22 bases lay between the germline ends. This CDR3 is CSVALISQVGAQETQYF. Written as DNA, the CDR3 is TGCAGCGTTGCTTTAATAAGTCAGGTCGGAGCCCAAGAGACCCAGTACTTC.

DNA of the CDR3: TGTGCCAGCAGTTTTCGGACAGGGGGCTTTAATGAGCAGTTCTTC. Translation gives CASSFRTGGFNEQFF. The chain uses TRBV12-3 or TRBV12-4 and TRBJ2-1, with 11 bases identical to TRBD1. The length of the CDR3 is 15 residues. The V gene end was trimmed by 3 bases and the J gene end by 7 bases; junction bases not matched to a gene: 5.

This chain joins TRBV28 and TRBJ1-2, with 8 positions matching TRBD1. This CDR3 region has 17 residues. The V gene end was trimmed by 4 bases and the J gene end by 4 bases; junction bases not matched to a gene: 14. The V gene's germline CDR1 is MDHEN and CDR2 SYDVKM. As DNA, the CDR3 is TGTGCCAGCAGTTCAAACCTAGGACAGGGTATATCCTATGGCTACACCTTC. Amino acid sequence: CASSSNLGQGISYGYTF.

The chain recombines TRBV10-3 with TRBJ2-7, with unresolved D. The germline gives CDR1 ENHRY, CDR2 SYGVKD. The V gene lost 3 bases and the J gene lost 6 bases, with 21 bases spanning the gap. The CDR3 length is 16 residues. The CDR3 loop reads CAISDSAGLVGGEQYF. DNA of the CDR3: TGTGCCATCAGTGATTCGGCTGGGCTAGTCGGCGGCGAGCAGTACTTC.

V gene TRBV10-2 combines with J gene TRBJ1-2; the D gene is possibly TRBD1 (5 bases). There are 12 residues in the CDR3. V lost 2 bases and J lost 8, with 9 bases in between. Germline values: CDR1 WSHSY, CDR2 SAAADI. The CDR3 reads CASSEVQGGYTF. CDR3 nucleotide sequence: TGCGCCAGCAGTGAGGTGCAGGGCGGCTACACCTTC.

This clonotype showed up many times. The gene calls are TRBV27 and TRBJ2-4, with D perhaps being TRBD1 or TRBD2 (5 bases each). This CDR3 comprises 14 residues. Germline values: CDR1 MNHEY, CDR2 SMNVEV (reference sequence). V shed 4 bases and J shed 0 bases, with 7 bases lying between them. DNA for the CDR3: TGTGCCAGCAGTTATGGGGGAGCCAAAAACATTCAGTACTTC. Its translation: CASSYGGAKNIQYF.

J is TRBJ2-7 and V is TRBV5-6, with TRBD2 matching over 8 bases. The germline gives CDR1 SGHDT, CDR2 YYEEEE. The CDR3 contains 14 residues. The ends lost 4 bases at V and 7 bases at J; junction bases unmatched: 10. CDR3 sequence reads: CASSPGTRPGEQYF. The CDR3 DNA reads TGTGCCAGCAGCCCCGGGACTAGGCCAGGGGAGCAGTACTTC.

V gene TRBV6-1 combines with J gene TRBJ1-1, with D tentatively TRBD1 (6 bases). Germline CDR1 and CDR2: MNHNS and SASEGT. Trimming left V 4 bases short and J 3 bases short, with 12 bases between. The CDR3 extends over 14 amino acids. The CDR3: CASSVTGRDTEAFF. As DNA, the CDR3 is TGTGCCAGCAGTGTCACAGGGAGGGACACTGAAGCTTTCTTT.

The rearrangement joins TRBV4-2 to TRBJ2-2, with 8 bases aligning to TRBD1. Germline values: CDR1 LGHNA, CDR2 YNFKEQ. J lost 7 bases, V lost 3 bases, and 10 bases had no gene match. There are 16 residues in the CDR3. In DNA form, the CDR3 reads TGTGCCAGCAGCCAGGCGGAGACAGGGGCTGGCGGGGAGCTGTTTTTT. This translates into CASSQAETGAGGELFF.

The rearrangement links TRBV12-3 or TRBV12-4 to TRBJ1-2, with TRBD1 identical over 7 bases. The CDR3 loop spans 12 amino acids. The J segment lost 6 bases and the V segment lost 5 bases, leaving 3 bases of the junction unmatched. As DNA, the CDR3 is TGTGCCAGCAGTGCGACAGGGCATGGCTACACCTTC. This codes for CASSATGHGYTF.

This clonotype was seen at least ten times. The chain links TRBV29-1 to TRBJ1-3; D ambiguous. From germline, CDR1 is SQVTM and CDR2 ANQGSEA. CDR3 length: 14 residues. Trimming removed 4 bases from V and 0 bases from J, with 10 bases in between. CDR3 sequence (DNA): TGCAGCGTTGTCAGCCCGAGCTCTGGAAACACCATATATTTT. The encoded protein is CSVVSPSSGNTIYF.

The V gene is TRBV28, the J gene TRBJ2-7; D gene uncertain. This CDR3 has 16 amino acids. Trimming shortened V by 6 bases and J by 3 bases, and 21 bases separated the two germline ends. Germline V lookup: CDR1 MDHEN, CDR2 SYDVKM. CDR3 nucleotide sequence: TGTGCCAGCAGCTCGCCAGGACGGAGACGGGTCTACGAGCAGTACTTC. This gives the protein CASSSPGRRRVYEQYF.

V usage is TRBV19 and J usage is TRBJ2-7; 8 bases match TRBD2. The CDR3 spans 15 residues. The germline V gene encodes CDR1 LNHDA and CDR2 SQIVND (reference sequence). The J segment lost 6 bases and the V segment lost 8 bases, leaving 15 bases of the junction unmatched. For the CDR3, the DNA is TGTGCCAGTTGTCCAGCGGGAGACCTGACTGGCGAGCAGTACTTC. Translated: CASCPAGDLTGEQYF.

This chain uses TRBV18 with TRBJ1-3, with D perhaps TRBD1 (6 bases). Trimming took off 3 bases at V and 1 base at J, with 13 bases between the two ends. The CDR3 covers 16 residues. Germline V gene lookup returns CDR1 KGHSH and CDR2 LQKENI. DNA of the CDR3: TGTGCCAGCTCACCTGGGGTCCAGGGGTCTGGAAACACCATATATTTT. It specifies CASSPGVQGSGNTIYF.

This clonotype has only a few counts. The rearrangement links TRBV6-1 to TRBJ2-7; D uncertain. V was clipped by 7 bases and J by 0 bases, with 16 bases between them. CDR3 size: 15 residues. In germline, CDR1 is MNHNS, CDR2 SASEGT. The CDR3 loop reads CASTHGDPSSYEQYV. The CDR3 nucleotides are TGTGCCAGCACCCACGGAGACCCAAGCTCCTACGAGCAGTACGTC.

CDR3 in DNA: TGCGCCAGCAGCTTGACAGGTCTTGGGGCCAACGTCCTGACTTTC. It is translated as CASSLTGLGANVLTF. The J gene is TRBJ2-6, the V gene TRBV5-1, with TRBD1 as a possible D gene (5 bases). Germline V gene data show CDR1 as SGHRS and CDR2 as YFSETQ. The V end was cut by 1 base, the J end by 3 bases, with 8 bases between. The CDR3 sequence is 15 residues long.

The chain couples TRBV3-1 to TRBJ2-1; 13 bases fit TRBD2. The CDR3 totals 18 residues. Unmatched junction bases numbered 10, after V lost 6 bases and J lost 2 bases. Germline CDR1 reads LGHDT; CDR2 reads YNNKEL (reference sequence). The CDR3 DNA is TGTGCCAGCAGTTCCGGAGGACTAGCGGGAGTGCCCTACAATGAGCAGTTCTTC. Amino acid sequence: CASSSGGLAGVPYNEQFF.

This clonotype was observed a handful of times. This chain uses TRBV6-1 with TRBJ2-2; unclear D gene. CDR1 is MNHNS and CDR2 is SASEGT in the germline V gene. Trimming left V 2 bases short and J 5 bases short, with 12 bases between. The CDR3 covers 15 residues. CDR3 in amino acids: CASSEMGFETGELFF. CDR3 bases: TGTGCCAGCAGTGAAATGGGATTCGAGACCGGGGAGCTGTTTTTT.